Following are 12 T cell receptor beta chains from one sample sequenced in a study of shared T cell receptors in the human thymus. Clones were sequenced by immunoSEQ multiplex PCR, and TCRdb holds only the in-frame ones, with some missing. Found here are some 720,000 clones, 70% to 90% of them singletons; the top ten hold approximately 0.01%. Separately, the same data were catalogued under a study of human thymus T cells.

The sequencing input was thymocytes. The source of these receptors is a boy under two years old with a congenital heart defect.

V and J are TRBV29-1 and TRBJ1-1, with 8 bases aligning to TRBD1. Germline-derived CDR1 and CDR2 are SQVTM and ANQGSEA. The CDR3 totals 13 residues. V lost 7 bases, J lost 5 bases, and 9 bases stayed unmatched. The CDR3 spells CSAGQGGSTEAFF. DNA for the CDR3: TGCAGCGCTGGACAGGGAGGGAGTACTGAAGCTTTCTTT.

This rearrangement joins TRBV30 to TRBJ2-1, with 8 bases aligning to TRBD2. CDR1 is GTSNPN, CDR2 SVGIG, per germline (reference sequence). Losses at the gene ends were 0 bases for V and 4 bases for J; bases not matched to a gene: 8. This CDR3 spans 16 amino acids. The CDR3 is CAWSVGLQRGYNEQFF. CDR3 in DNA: TGTGCCTGGAGTGTAGGGCTCCAGCGGGGGTACAATGAGCAGTTCTTC.

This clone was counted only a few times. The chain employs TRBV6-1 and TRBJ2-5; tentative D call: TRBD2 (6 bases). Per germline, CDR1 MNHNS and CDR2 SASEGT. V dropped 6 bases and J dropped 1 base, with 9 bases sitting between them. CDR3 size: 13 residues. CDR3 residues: CASRLEGQETQYF. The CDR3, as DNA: TGTGCCAGCAGACTGGAGGGCCAAGAGACCCAGTACTTC.

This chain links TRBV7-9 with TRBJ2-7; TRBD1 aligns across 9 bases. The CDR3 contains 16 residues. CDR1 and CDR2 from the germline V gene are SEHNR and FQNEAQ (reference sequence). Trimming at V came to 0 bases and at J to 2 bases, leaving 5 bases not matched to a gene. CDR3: CASSLARDRAPYEQYF. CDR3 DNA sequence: TGTGCCAGCAGCTTAGCACGGGACAGGGCCCCCTACGAGCAGTACTTC.

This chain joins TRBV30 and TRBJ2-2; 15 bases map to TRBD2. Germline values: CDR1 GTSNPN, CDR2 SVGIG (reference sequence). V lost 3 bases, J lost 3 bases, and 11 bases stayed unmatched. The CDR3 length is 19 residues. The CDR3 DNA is TGTGCCTGGAGGAAAGGACTAGCGGGAGGGCCGATGGACACCGGGGAGCTGTTTTTT. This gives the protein CAWRKGLAGGPMDTGELFF. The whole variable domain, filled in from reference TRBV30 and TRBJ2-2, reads SQTIHQWPATLVQPVGSPLSLECTVEGTSNPNLYWYRQAAGRGLQLLFYSVGIGQISSEVPQNLSASRPQDRQFILSSKKLLLSDSGFYLCAWRKGLAGGPMDTGELFFGEGSRLTVL.

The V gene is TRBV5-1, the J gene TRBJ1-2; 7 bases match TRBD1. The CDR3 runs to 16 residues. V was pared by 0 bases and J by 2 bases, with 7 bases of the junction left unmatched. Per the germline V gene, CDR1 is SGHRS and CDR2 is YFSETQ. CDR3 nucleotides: TGCGCCAGCAGCTTGGGCCCGGGACAGCAAAACTATGGCTACACCTTC. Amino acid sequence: CASSLGPGQQNYGYTF.

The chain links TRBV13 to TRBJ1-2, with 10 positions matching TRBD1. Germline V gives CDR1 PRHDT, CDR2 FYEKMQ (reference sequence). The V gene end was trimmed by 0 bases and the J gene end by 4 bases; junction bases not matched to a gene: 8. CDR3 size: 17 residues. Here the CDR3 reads CASSLGGQGSFLYGYTF. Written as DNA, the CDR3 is TGTGCCAGCAGCTTAGGGGGACAGGGGTCCTTTCTCTATGGCTACACCTTC.

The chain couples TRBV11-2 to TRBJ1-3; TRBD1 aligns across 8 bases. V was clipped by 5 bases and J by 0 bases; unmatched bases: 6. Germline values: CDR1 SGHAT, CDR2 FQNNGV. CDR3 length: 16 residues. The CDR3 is CASSGDRLSSGNTIYF. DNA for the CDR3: TGTGCCAGCAGCGGGGACAGGTTGAGCTCTGGAAACACCATATATTTT.

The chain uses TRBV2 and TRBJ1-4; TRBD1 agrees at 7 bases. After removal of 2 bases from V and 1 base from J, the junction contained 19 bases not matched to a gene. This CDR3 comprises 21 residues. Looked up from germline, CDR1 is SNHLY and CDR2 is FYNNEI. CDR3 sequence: CASSERGDSWGSYETNEKLFF. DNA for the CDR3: TGTGCCAGCAGTGAAAGAGGGGACAGTTGGGGATCTTACGAAACTAATGAAAAACTGTTTTTT.

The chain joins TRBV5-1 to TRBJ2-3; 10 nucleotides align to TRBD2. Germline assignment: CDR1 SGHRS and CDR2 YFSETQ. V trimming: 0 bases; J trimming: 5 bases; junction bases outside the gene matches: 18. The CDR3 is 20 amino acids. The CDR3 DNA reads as TGCGCCAGCAGCTTGGTTGGAAACCAGCGGGAGGGCCAAGGGGAAGATACGCAGTATTTT. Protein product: CASSLVGNQREGQGEDTQYF.

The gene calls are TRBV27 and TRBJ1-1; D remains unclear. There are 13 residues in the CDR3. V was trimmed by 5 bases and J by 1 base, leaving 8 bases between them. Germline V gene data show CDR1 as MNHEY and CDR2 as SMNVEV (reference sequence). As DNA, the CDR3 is TGTGCCAGCAGTCCGCAGAAGAACACTGAAGCTTTCTTT. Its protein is CASSPQKNTEAFF.

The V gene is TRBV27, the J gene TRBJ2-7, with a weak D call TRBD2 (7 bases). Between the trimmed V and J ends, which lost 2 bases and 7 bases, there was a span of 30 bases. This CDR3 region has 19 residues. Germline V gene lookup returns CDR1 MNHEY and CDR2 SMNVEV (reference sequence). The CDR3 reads CASSLRGEGRLFIRGEQYF. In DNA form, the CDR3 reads TGTGCCAGCAGTTTAAGGGGGGAGGGCCGTCTTTTTATACGCGGGGAGCAGTACTTC.